The 23 T cell receptor beta chains presented below share a single source sample, sequenced in a study of response to subunit inactivated influenza vaccine. TCRdb used MiXCR to reprocess the RT-PCR reads, holding one entry per CDR3 protein. Seen here are 530,000 or so distinct CDR3 sequences, around 25% observed once, and the top ten hold 1.9%. Source: CD4+ T cells sorted from PBMCs, taken less than 6 days after vaccination. These receptors all come from a man aged 50 to 59 who received an inactivated influenza vaccine.

This clonotype was seen at least ten times. The chain links TRBV12-3 or TRBV12-4 to TRBJ1-2; D unclear. V dropped 1 base and J dropped 2 bases, with 5 bases sitting between them. The CDR3 runs to 13 residues. CDR3 amino acids: CASSLDKNYGYTF. In nucleotides, the CDR3 is TGTGCCAGCAGTTTAGACAAAAACTATGGCTACACCTTC.

The V call is TRBV7-2, the J call TRBJ2-3; maybe TRBD2 (5 bases). The CDR3 extends over 15 amino acids. Germline CDR1 is SGHTA and CDR2 is FQGNSA. V lost 1 base and J 5 bases, leaving 13 bases between the germline ends. CDR3: CASSLGRTRRDTQYF. The CDR3 DNA is TGTGCCAGCAGCTTAGGGAGGACGAGGCGAGATACGCAGTATTTT.

This sequence joins TRBV20-1 and TRBJ1-4, with 8 bases identical to TRBD1. V dropped 1 base and J dropped 8; count of bases not matched to a gene: 3. Germline V gene sequence: CDR1 DFQATT, CDR2 SNEGSKA (reference sequence). The CDR3 spans 13 residues. CDR3 bases: TGCAGTGCTAGAGTAGACAGGGGAGAAAAACTGTTTTTT. It specifies CSARVDRGEKLFF.

This clonotype turned up a few times. J is TRBJ1-6 and V is TRBV3-1; D not resolved. Germline CDR1 LGHDT, CDR2 YNNKEL (reference sequence). V lost 4 bases, J lost 9 bases, and 13 bases lay in between. The CDR3 spans 14 residues. This chain's CDR3 is CASSPQRSGSPLHF. CDR3 bases: TGTGCCAGCAGCCCACAGCGGTCGGGTTCACCCCTCCACTTT.

Points on this clonotype: Germline is not matched at one junction end, which may reflect a read error. This chain connects TRBV6-1 to TRBJ2-2; tentative D call: TRBD2 (5 bases). CDR1 and CDR2 from the germline V gene are MNHNS and SASEGT. The CDR3 has 14 residues. The CDR3 coding sequence is TGTGCCAGCACCGTGAGAGCGTGGACCGGGGAGCCGTTTTTT. Translated: CASTVRAWTGEPFF.

This clonotype was seen at least ten times. This chain links TRBV7-7 with TRBJ2-5, with 13 bases identical to TRBD2. This CDR3 is built from 16 residues. CDR1 is SSHAT and CDR2 is FNYEAQ in the germline V gene (reference sequence). The V segment lost 5 bases and the J segment 5 bases; nucleotides outside the gene matches: 8. This chain's CDR3 is CASSPATTSGRETQYF. The CDR3 nucleotides read TGTGCCAGCAGCCCCGCGACGACTAGCGGGAGGGAGACCCAGTACTTC.

This clonotype was counted only a few times. The V and J genes are TRBV7-2 and TRBJ2-7; 7 bases fit TRBD2. In germline, CDR1 is SGHTA, CDR2 FQGNSA. This CDR3 has 15 residues. Unmatched junction bases numbered 5, after V lost 0 bases and J lost 3 bases. The CDR3 here is CASSLAGLDLYEQYF. CDR3 in DNA: TGTGCCAGCAGCTTAGCTGGACTAGACCTCTACGAGCAGTACTTC.

This clonotype was seen just once. At one of its ends the junction is not consistent with the germline gene, which may arise from a read error. The genes are TRBV4-1 and TRBJ2-5; a weak D match, TRBD2 (6 bases). Germline V CDR1 and CDR2: MGHRA, YSYEKL. This CDR3 comprises 12 residues. The CDR3 nucleotides are TGCGCCAGCAGCCGAGGGGACTTCACCCGTTTCTTC. Its protein product is CASSRGDFTRFF.

The V gene is TRBV20-1, the J gene TRBJ1-4; TRBD1 matches 7 bases. This CDR3 is built from 13 residues. The ends lost 6 bases at V and 7 bases at J; junction bases unmatched: 8. Germline CDR1 DFQATT, CDR2 SNEGSKA (reference sequence). For the CDR3, the DNA is TGCAGTGCCGTAGACAGGGAAGGTGAAAAACTGTTTTTT. Protein product: CSAVDREGEKLFF.

The CDR3 loop reads CASSYTGGTNEKLFF. In DNA form, the CDR3 reads TGTGCCAGCAGTTACACGGGGGGAACTAATGAAAAACTGTTTTTT. The rearrangement joins TRBV6-5 to TRBJ1-4; TRBD1 is a possible D gene (5 bases). Trimming took 2 bases from V and 1 from J, leaving 8 bases between them. Germline loops: CDR1 MNHEY, CDR2 SVGAGI. This CDR3 is built from 15 residues.

The J gene is TRBJ2-1, the V gene TRBV20-1; D gene ambiguous. The CDR3 runs to 15 residues. The V gene lost 0 bases and the J gene lost 7 bases, with 16 bases spanning the gap. CDR1 is DFQATT and CDR2 is SNEGSKA in the germline V gene (reference sequence). CDR3 loop: CSARDIGRVYNEQFF. CDR3 DNA: TGCAGTGCTAGAGATATAGGAAGAGTATATAATGAGCAGTTCTTC.

The gene calls are TRBV28 and TRBJ2-3; TRBD1 matches 8 bases. From germline, CDR1 is MDHEN and CDR2 SYDVKM. Trimming at V came to 6 bases and at J to 4 bases, leaving 9 bases not matched to a gene. This CDR3 is 15 amino acids long. In nucleotides, the CDR3 is TGTGCCAGCAGACCCCGGGACAGGTTTGCAGATACGCAGTATTTT. It translates to CASRPRDRFADTQYF.

The chain carries TRBV4-3 and TRBJ2-3; 9 nucleotides line up with TRBD2. The J segment lost 3 bases and the V segment lost 1 base, leaving 8 bases of the junction unmatched. The CDR3 loop spans 17 amino acids. Per germline, CDR1 LGHNA and CDR2 YSLEER. CDR3 bases: TGCGCCAGCAGCCAAGGTCTAAGCGGGAGGATGACAGATACGCAGTATTTT. It translates to CASSQGLSGRMTDTQYF.

The chain recombines TRBV11-2 with TRBJ1-1; D unclear. Germline CDR1 reads SGHAT; CDR2 reads FQNNGV. This CDR3 comprises 13 residues. V dropped 2 bases and J dropped 4 bases, with 8 bases sitting between them. The CDR3 loop reads CASSLSVGTEAFF. CDR3 DNA sequence: TGTGCCAGCAGCTTAAGTGTCGGCACTGAAGCTTTCTTT.

The V gene is TRBV20-1, the J gene TRBJ1-6; 9 bases agree with TRBD1. Germline assignment: CDR1 DFQATT and CDR2 SNEGSKA (reference sequence). V dropped 3 bases and J dropped 10; count of bases not matched to a gene: 10. CDR3 length: 15 amino acids. The CDR3 loop reads CSARFTGTGRSPLHF. The CDR3 DNA reads as TGCAGTGCTAGGTTTACCGGGACAGGGAGGTCACCCCTCCACTTT.

This clonotype was observed a handful of times. The chain employs TRBV29-1 and TRBJ2-4; 7 positions agree with TRBD1. Germline values: CDR1 SQVTM, CDR2 ANQGSEA. J was trimmed by 3 bases and V by 6 bases; bases with no gene match: 14. The CDR3 has 16 amino acids. Here the CDR3 reads CSVGFTGARGKNIQYF. Here the CDR3 DNA reads TGCAGCGTAGGGTTCACAGGGGCGAGGGGCAAAAACATTCAGTACTTC.

The sample holds a few counts of this clonotype. The chain combines TRBV29-1 with TRBJ2-5, with D possibly being TRBD1 (5 bases). With 3 bases removed from V and 3 bases from J, the gap between germline ends came to 5 bases. The CDR3 covers 11 residues. Per the germline V gene, CDR1 is SQVTM and CDR2 is ANQGSEA. The CDR3 nucleotides read TGCAGCGTTGACAGGGAAGAGACCCAGTACTTC. It translates to CSVDREETQYF.

This clonotype was seen a few times. This chain joins TRBV9 and TRBJ2-7; 11 bases agree with TRBD2. V dropped 4 bases and J dropped 1; count of bases not matched to a gene: 7. This CDR3 spans 16 amino acids. The germline V gene has CDR1 SGDLS and CDR2 YYNGEE. CDR3 DNA: TGTGCCAGCAGCCCTCGCGGACTAGCGGGTTCCTACGAGCAGTACTTC. As protein: CASSPRGLAGSYEQYF.

This clonotype came up a few times. The V gene is TRBV6-1, the J gene TRBJ2-1; 7 bases match TRBD1. The length of the CDR3 is 15 residues. Germline-derived CDR1 and CDR2 are MNHNS and SASEGT. Trimming removed 8 bases from V and 3 bases from J; junction bases left unmatched: 10. This CDR3 reads CASGRQGGFYNEQFF. The CDR3 bases are TGTGCCAGCGGTAGACAGGGCGGGTTCTACAATGAGCAGTTCTTC.

This clonotype has just a few counts. The chain uses TRBV21-1 and TRBJ2-7; the D segment call TRBD1 is taken from the table without a DNA check. TRBV21-1 is designated a pseudogene. This CDR3 spans 17 amino acids. Here the CDR3 DNA reads TGTGCCAGCAGCAAAGTAGGGACCCGTTCTAGCTCCTACGAGCAGTACTTC. Protein sequence: CASSKVGTRSSSYEQYF.

In its sample, this clonotype was seen a few times. This rearrangement joins TRBV29-1 to TRBJ2-1; 8 bases are shared with TRBD2. The length of the CDR3 is 14 residues. Per germline, CDR1 SQVTM and CDR2 ANQGSEA. After removal of 5 bases from V and 2 bases from J, the junction contained 5 bases not matched to a gene. CDR3 bases: TGCAGCGTTCTTCTGACTAGCGCCTACAATGAGCAGTTCTTC. It yields the protein CSVLLTSAYNEQFF.

This clonotype was counted many times. V and J are TRBV12-3 or TRBV12-4 and TRBJ1-1, with 7 bases matching TRBD1. The CDR3 is 15 amino acids. After removal of 4 bases from V and 0 bases from J, the junction contained 5 bases not matched to a gene. The CDR3 protein is CASSSGQVLNTEAFF. CDR3 sequence (DNA): TGTGCCAGCAGTTCCGGACAGGTTTTGAACACTGAAGCTTTCTTT.

The J gene is TRBJ2-7, the V gene TRBV18; 11 nucleotides match TRBD2. J lost 5 bases, V lost 0 bases, and 3 bases had no gene match. Germline loops: CDR1 KGHSH, CDR2 LQKENI. The CDR3 runs 15 residues. This CDR3 is CASSPPLAGGNEQYF. The CDR3 DNA reads as TGTGCCAGCTCACCACCTCTAGCGGGAGGAAACGAGCAGTACTTC.